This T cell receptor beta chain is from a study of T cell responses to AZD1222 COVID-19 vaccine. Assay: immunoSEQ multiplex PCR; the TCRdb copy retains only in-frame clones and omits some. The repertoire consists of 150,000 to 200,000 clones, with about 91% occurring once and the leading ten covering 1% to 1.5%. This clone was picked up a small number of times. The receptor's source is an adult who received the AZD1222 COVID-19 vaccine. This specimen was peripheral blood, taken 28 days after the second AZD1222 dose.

This CDR3 is CASGFGQGPGTEAFF. The CDR3 bases are TGTGCTAGTGGTTTCGGCCAGGGGCCGGGAACTGAAGCTTTCTTT. V and J are TRBV12-5 and TRBJ1-1; weak D call: TRBD1 (6 bases). The CDR3 has 15 residues. Per germline, CDR1 LGHNT and CDR2 FRNRAP. Trimming stripped 3 bases from V and 5 bases from J, with 16 bases between.